This TCR beta chain emerged from a study of shared clonotypes between healthy human individuals. Repertoires were generated with immunoSEQ multiplex PCR, while TCRdb's copy carries only in-frame clones and drops some. This sample has tens of thousands of clones; 62% occur once, and the top ten carry around 50%. V lost 6 bases to trimming and J lost 2 bases, with 4 bases between them. Germline values: CDR1 WNHNN, CDR2 SYGVQD (reference sequence). The CDR3 sequence is 11 residues long. The J gene is TRBJ1-2, the V gene TRBV10-1; no clear D gene. This receptor was obtained from a man aged 25 to 40 in good health. Sequences were obtained from memory CD8+ T cells sorted from blood. Described subset: CD45RO+ cells pooled with CCR7-negative TemRA cells. The CDR3 protein is CASRPNYGYTF. The CDR3 DNA reads TGCGCCAGCAGACCGAACTATGGCTACACCTTC.